This is a list of T cell receptor beta chains from one sample in a study of cytomegalovirus exposure and HLA in healthy donors. Using immunoSEQ multiplex PCR, the repertoire was profiled, and TCRdb retains in-frame clones only, with some absent. Of about 94,000 clones listed, around 80% are singletons. Sequencing used PBMCs. Source of these receptors: a woman aged 60-75 years in good health and CMV-seronegative. The CDR3 runs from the conserved cysteine through the conserved F or W. Each record gives: V gene, J gene, clone size, D gene, CDR3 DNA, CDR3 protein. D genes are given only for firm matches. Clone sizes are given selectively: once, few, many, or a class where the clone is expanded.

V: TRBV10-3; J: TRBJ2-7; size: .; D: .; DNA: TGTGCCATCAGGGCTCGAGGCTACGAGCAGTACTTC; CDR3: CAIRARGYEQYF
V: TRBV4-1; J: TRBJ2-2; size: .; D: .; DNA: TGCGCCAGCAGCCTTTTCGTTACAACGAACACCGGGGAGCTGTTTTTT; CDR3: CASSLFVTTNTGELFF
V: TRBV27; J: TRBJ1-2; size: .; D: .; DNA: TGTGCCAGCAGTTTAATGGGGGCAGATGGCTACACCTTC; CDR3: CASSLMGADGYTF
V: TRBV5-6; J: TRBJ1-2; size: once; D: .; DNA: TGTGCCAGCAGCTTGCAAGCGGGCGCAGGGTATGGCTACACCTTC; CDR3: CASSLQAGAGYGYTF
V: TRBV5-1; J: TRBJ2-3; size: once; D: .; DNA: TGCGCCAGCAGCTTGGGGAGTTCCACTAGCACAGATACGCAGTATTTT; CDR3: CASSLGSSTSTDTQYF
V: TRBV19; J: TRBJ2-3; size: .; D: TRBD2; DNA: TGTGCCAGTAGTCCTTCTAGCGGTGGGGGCACAGATACGCAGTATTTT; CDR3: CASSPSSGGGTDTQYF
V: TRBV19; J: TRBJ1-1; size: few; D: .; DNA: TGTGCCAGTAGTCTTATCAATCCGAGCACTGAAGCTTTCTTT; CDR3: CASSLINPSTEAFF
V: TRBV7-9; J: TRBJ2-5; size: .; D: .; DNA: TGTGCCAGCAGCCCGTCCGTAGCCCAGTACTTC; CDR3: CASSPSVAQYF
V: TRBV30; J: TRBJ2-7; size: .; D: .; DNA: TGTGCCTGGAGCGATTTCAGGGGTGGAGAGCAGTACTTC; CDR3: CAWSDFRGGEQYF
V: TRBV6-5; J: TRBJ1-2; size: once; D: TRBD1; DNA: TGTGCCAGCAGTCGGGACAGTAGATTCTATGGCTACACCTTC; CDR3: CASSRDSRFYGYTF
V: TRBV5-6; J: TRBJ1-2; size: .; D: TRBD1; DNA: TGTGCCAGCAGCTTGGTTGAGGGGGCGACGGGCTATGGCTACACCTTC; CDR3: CASSLVEGATGYGYTF
V: TRBV6-5; J: TRBJ1-5; size: .; D: TRBD1; DNA: TGTGCCAGCAGTCCCGGGACAGGGATGTATCAGCCCCAGCATTTT; CDR3: CASSPGTGMYQPQHF
V: TRBV4-1; J: TRBJ1-4; size: .; D: .; DNA: TGCGCCAGCAGCCAAGATACGGACAGTATTAATGAAAAACTGTTTTTT; CDR3: CASSQDTDSINEKLFF
V: TRBV10-3; J: TRBJ2-1; size: .; D: TRBD2; DNA: TGTGCCATCAGTGAGTCGATTAGCGGGTCCAGCTCCTACAATGAGCAGTTCTTC; CDR3: CAISESISGSSSYNEQFF
V: TRBV9; J: TRBJ2-3; size: .; D: .; DNA: TGTGCCAGCAGCCCCCGGGACTGGTTAGATACGCAGTATTTT; CDR3: CASSPRDWLDTQYF
V: TRBV19; J: TRBJ2-7; size: .; D: TRBD1; DNA: TGTGCCAGCAGTCTTGGGACAGGGGTCTACGAGCAGTACTTC; CDR3: CASSLGTGVYEQYF
V: TRBV27; J: TRBJ2-2; size: .; D: TRBD2; DNA: TGTGCCAGCACGGTCCTAGCGGGAGTCACCACCGGGGAGCTGTTTTTT; CDR3: CASTVLAGVTTGELFF
V: TRBV5-1; J: TRBJ2-2; size: few; D: .; DNA: TGCGCCAGCAGGTCTACTAGCCCCGGGGAGCTGTTTTTT; CDR3: CASRSTSPGELFF
V: TRBV7-8; J: TRBJ2-3; size: .; D: TRBD1; DNA: TGTGCCAGCAGCAACAATCCGGGACAGGGACCAGATACGCAGTATTTT; CDR3: CASSNNPGQGPDTQYF
V: TRBV4-3; J: TRBJ2-1; size: few; D: .; DNA: TGCGCCAGCAGCCCATCCACAGAGGGCGCGAATGAGCAGTTCTTC; CDR3: CASSPSTEGANEQFF
V: TRBV19; J: TRBJ1-4; size: .; D: TRBD1; DNA: TGTGCCAGTAGTCATCTTCCGGGACAGGGCAATGAAAAACTGTTTTTT; CDR3: CASSHLPGQGNEKLFF
V: TRBV9; J: TRBJ2-7; size: .; D: TRBD2; DNA: TGTGCCAGCAGCGTAGGGGGCGGGAGGGCCTCCTACGAGCAGTACTTC; CDR3: CASSVGGGRASYEQYF
V: TRBV4-3; J: TRBJ1-4; size: once; D: .; DNA: TGCGCCAGCAGCCAAGATAATCGGGGTAAGCTGTTTTTT; CDR3: CASSQDNRGKLFF
V: TRBV10-3; J: TRBJ2-1; size: .; D: TRBD2; DNA: TGTGCCATCAGTGACGCGGGGGGGATGGAGCAGTTCTTC; CDR3: CAISDAGGMEQFF
V: TRBV5-4; J: TRBJ2-5; size: .; D: .; DNA: TGTGCCAGCAGCTTGGCCGGGACTGAAGAGACCCAGTACTTC; CDR3: CASSLAGTEETQYF
V: TRBV7-9; J: TRBJ2-7; size: .; D: .; DNA: TGTGCCAGCAGTCTACAGGGAGACTCCTACGAGCAGTACTTC; CDR3: CASSLQGDSYEQYF
V: TRBV29-1; J: TRBJ2-7; size: few; D: TRBD1; DNA: TGCAGCGTTGAACCCCGGGACAGGGAAGATTATCGGGGGTACTTC; CDR3: CSVEPRDREDYRGYF
V: TRBV30; J: TRBJ2-1; size: .; D: TRBD2; DNA: TGTGCCTGGAGTGCGCTAGCGGGACTCGATGAGCAGTTCTTC; CDR3: CAWSALAGLDEQFF
V: TRBV9; J: TRBJ2-2; size: .; D: .; DNA: TGTGCCAGCAGCGTGGGGGGGGCCACGAACACCGGGGAGCTGTTTTTT; CDR3: CASSVGGATNTGELFF
V: TRBV2; J: TRBJ1-3; size: .; D: TRBD1; DNA: TGTGCCAGTACAGGGGTGTCTGGAAACACCATATATTTT; CDR3: CASTGVSGNTIYF
V: TRBV10-3; J: TRBJ2-7; size: few; D: TRBD1; DNA: TGTGCCATCAGTGAGGGTTCAGGGGGCGGTGACGAGCAGTACTTC; CDR3: CAISEGSGGGDEQYF
V: TRBV13; J: TRBJ2-1; size: .; D: .; DNA: TGTGCCAGCAGCCTACTTCTTCGTGGGAGGCCTTTTGAGCAGTTCTTC; CDR3: CASSLLLRGRPFEQFF
V: TRBV4-3; J: TRBJ2-7; size: once; D: TRBD2; DNA: TGCGCCAGCAGCCAAGCGACTAGCGAAGAGCAGTACTTC; CDR3: CASSQATSEEQYF
V: TRBV7-9; J: TRBJ1-4; size: .; D: TRBD1; DNA: TGTGCCAGCAGCCCGGGACAGGCAACTAATGAAAAACTGTTTTTT; CDR3: CASSPGQATNEKLFF
V: TRBV19; J: TRBJ2-7; size: .; D: TRBD2; DNA: TGTGCCAGTGGTAGACTGCGGGGGGAGCAGTACTTC; CDR3: CASGRLRGEQYF